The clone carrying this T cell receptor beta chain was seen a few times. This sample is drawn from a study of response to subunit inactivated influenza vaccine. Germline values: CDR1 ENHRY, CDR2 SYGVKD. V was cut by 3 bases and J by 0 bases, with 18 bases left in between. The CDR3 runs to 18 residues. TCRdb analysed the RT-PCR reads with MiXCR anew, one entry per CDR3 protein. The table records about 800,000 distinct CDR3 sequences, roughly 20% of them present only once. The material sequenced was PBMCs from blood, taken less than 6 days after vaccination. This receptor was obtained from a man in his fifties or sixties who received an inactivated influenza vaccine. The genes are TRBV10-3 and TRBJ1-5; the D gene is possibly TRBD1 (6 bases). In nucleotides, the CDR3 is TGTGCCATCAGTGATCATCCGACAGGCCCGATTAGCAATCAGCCCCAGCATTTT. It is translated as CAISDHPTGPISNQPQHF.